The clone carrying this T cell receptor (beta chain) has just one count. Its antigen remains unidentified. Healthy Caucasians alone served as donors. Each CDR3 protein is one row after TCRdb ran MiXCR on the 5' RACE reads. The data show some 460,000 distinct CDR3 sequences, approximately 15% seen once. From germline, CDR1 is LNHDA and CDR2 SQIVND (reference sequence). The CDR3 extends over 15 amino acids. V shed 1 base, J shed 4 bases, and the junction held 3 bases outside the gene matches. The data were obtained in a study of identical twins. Regarding the study as a whole: Out-of-frame sharing of TCR alpha in monozygotic twins was underestimated by models.

The same specimen was also included in a second study, on yellow fever vaccine responses in identical twins. That report adds: Reportedly, the T cell response mounted by twins to vaccine seemed partly convergent, partly personalized.

The specimen was CD4+ T cells sorted from blood. This clonotype originated in a woman between 18 and 30 years old in good health. The chain uses TRBV19 and TRBJ2-3; 9 bases line up with TRBD2. The CDR3 nucleotides read TGTGCCAGTAGTATAGTAGCGGGGGCCCCAGATACGCAGTATTTT. Its protein is CASSIVAGAPDTQYF. Full variable domain (outside the CDR3, taken from reference TRBV19 and TRBJ2-3): DGGITQSPKYLFRKEGQNVTLSCEQNLNHDAMYWYRQDPGQGLRLIYYSQIVNDFQKGDIAEGYSVSREKKESFPLTVTSAQKNPTAFYLCASSIVAGAPDTQYFGPGTRLTVL.